These T cell receptor beta chains were read from a single sample in a study of shared clonotypes between healthy human individuals. TCRdb keeps only in-frame clones here, not all; method: immunoSEQ multiplex PCR. The sample consists of approximately 1.9 million clones, around 93% of them appearing once. Material for sequencing was naive CD8+ T cells from PBMCs. All receptors derive from a man between 18 and 29 years old in good health. Some clones in this sample may be carry-over from other donors' samples. CDR3s include the opening cysteine and the closing phenylalanine or tryptophan. Expanded clones get a size class; other rows say once, few or many, or leave the size out.

v_gene: TRBV7-9; abundance: NA; j_gene: TRBJ2-7; CDR3aa: CASSSRGGYEQYF
v_gene: TRBV13; abundance: NA; j_gene: TRBJ2-1; CDR3aa: CASSSSSYNEQFF
v_gene: TRBV4-2; abundance: NA; j_gene: TRBJ2-7; CDR3aa: CASSQAGVESGYEQYF
v_gene: TRBV10-2; abundance: NA; j_gene: TRBJ2-7; CDR3aa: CASSESIRGTYEQYF
v_gene: TRBV4-1; abundance: NA; j_gene: TRBJ2-2; CDR3aa: CASSQFPGSGTNTGELFF
v_gene: TRBV7-9; abundance: NA; j_gene: TRBJ2-7; CDR3aa: CASSLKGPHTFDEQYF
v_gene: TRBV5-6; abundance: once; j_gene: TRBJ1-2; CDR3aa: CASSPGQYYGYTF
v_gene: TRBV14; abundance: NA; j_gene: TRBJ2-2; CDR3aa: CASSQGAGGAGELFF
v_gene: TRBV7-8; abundance: NA; j_gene: TRBJ2-7; CDR3aa: CASRLSGEQYF
v_gene: TRBV5-1; abundance: NA; j_gene: TRBJ2-1; CDR3aa: CATSQTSGAYNEQFF
v_gene: TRBV27; abundance: NA; j_gene: TRBJ2-7; CDR3aa: CASSPSGGSHLYEQYF
v_gene: TRBV7-9; abundance: NA; j_gene: TRBJ2-3; CDR3aa: CASIHSGSLSTDTQYF
v_gene: TRBV6-1; abundance: NA; j_gene: TRBJ2-7; CDR3aa: CASTVGPTSSYEQYF
v_gene: TRBV5-1; abundance: NA; j_gene: TRBJ2-1; CDR3aa: CASSLEASSYNEQFF
v_gene: TRBV7-2; abundance: NA; j_gene: TRBJ1-4; CDR3aa: CASSLSRVVALNEKLFF
v_gene: TRBV25-1; abundance: NA; j_gene: TRBJ1-1; CDR3aa: CASSAWTGGNMNTEAFF
v_gene: TRBV6-1; abundance: NA; j_gene: TRBJ2-2; CDR3aa: CASKFWVNTGELFF
v_gene: TRBV15; abundance: NA; j_gene: TRBJ1-5; CDR3aa: CATRESLGGNQPQHF
v_gene: TRBV27; abundance: NA; j_gene: TRBJ2-1; CDR3aa: CASSPERLAATNEQFF
v_gene: TRBV9; abundance: NA; j_gene: TRBJ2-3; CDR3aa: CASSPNQDTQYF
v_gene: TRBV9; abundance: NA; j_gene: TRBJ1-2; CDR3aa: CASSVGGNRDGYTF
v_gene: TRBV27; abundance: NA; j_gene: TRBJ1-4; CDR3aa: CASSHLGTRGWEKLFF
v_gene: TRBV4-1; abundance: NA; j_gene: TRBJ1-3; CDR3aa: CASSQLQVGNTIYF